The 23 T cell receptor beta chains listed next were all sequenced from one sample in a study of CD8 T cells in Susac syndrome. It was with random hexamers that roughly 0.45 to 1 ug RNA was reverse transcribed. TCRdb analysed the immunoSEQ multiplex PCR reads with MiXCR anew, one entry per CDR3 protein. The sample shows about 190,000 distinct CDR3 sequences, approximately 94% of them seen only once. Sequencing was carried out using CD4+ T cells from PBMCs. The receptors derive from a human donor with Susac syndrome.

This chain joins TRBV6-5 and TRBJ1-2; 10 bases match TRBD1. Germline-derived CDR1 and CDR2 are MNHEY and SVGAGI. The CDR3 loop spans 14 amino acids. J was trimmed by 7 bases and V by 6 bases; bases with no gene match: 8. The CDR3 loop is CASREDRGVTGYTF. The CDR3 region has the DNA TGTGCCAGCAGAGAGGACAGGGGGGTGACTGGCTACACCTTC.

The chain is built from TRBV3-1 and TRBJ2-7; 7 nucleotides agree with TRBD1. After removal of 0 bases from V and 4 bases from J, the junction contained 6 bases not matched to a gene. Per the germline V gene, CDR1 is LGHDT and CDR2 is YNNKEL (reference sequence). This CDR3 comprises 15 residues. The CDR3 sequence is CASSQDLTGIYEQYF. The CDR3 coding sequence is TGTGCCAGCAGCCAAGACTTGACAGGGATATACGAGCAGTACTTC.

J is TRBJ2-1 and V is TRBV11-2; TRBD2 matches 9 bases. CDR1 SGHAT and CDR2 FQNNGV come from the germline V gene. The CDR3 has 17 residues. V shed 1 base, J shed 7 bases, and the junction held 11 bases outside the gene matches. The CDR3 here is CASSLGTLSGGWNEQFF. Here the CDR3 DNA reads TGTGCCAGCAGCTTAGGGACCCTTAGCGGGGGCTGGAATGAGCAGTTCTTC.

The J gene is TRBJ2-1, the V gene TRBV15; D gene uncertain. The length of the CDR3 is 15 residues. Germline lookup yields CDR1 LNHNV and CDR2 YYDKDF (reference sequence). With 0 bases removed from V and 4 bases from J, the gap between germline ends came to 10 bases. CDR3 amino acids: CATSRDPDGYNEQFF. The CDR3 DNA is TGTGCCACCAGCAGAGATCCCGACGGATACAATGAGCAGTTCTTC.

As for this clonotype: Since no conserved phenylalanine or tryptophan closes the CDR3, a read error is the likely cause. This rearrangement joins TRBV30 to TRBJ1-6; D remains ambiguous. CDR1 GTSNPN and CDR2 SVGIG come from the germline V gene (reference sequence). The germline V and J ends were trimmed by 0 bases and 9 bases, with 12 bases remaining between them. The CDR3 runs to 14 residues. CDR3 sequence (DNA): TGTGCCTGGAGTGTTGCGGCCGGGATTTCACCCCTCCACTCT. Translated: CAWSVAAGISPLHS.

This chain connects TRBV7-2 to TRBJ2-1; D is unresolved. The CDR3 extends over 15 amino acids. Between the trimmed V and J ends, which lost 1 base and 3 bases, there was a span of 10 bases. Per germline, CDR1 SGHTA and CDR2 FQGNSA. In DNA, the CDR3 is TGTGCCAGCAGCTTAGAAGGATCCTTCTACAATGAGCAGTTCTTC. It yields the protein CASSLEGSFYNEQFF.

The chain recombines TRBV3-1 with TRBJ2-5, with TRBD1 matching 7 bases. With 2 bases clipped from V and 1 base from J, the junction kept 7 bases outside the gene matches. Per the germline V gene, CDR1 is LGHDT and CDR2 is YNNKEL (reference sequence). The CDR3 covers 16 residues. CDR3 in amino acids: CASSQPRTGLQETQYF. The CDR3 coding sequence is TGTGCCAGCAGCCAACCCCGGACAGGCCTCCAAGAGACCCAGTACTTC.

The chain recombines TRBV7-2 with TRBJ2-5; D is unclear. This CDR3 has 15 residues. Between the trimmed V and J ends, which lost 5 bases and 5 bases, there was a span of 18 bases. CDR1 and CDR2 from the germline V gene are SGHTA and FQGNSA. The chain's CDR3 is CASSQSLDARETQYF. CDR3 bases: TGTGCCAGCAGCCAGAGTCTAGATGCTCGGGAGACCCAGTACTTC.

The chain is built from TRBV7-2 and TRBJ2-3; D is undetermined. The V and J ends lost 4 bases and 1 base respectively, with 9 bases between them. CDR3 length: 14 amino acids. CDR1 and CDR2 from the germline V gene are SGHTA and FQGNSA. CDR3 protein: CASSWPPRTDTQYF. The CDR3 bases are TGTGCCAGCAGCTGGCCACCACGCACAGATACGCAGTATTTT.

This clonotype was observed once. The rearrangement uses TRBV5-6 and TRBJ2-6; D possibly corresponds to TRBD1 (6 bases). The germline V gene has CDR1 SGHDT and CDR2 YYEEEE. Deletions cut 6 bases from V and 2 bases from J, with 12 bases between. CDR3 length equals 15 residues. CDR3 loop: CASTKGVTGANVLTF. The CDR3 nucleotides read TGTGCCAGCACTAAGGGGGTGACTGGGGCCAACGTCCTGACTTTC.

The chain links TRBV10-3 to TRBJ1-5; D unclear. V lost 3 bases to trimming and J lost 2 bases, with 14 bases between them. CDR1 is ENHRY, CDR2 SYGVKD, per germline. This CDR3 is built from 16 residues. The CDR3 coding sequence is TGTGCCATCAGTGATTATGGGTCCGCTGGCAATCAGCCCCAGCATTTT. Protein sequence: CAISDYGSAGNQPQHF.

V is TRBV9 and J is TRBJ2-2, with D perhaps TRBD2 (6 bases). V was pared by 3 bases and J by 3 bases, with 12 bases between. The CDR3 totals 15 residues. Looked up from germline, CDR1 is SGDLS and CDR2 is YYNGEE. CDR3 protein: CASSAGDFDTGELFF. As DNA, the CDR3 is TGTGCCAGCAGCGCCGGGGACTTCGACACCGGGGAGCTGTTTTTT.

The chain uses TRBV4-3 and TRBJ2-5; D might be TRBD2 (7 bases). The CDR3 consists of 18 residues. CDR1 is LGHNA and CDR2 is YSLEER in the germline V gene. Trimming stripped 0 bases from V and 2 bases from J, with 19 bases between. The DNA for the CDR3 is TGCGCCAGCAGCCAAGATCGTAGGGGGGGAAGGGGGCAAGAGACCCAGTACTTC. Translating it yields CASSQDRRGGRGQETQYF.

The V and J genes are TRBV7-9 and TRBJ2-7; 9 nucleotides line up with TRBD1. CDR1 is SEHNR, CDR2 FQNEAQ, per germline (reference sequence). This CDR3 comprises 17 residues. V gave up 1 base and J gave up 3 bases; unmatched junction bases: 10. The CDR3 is CASSLGSGGTGSYEQYF. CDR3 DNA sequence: TGTGCCAGCAGCTTAGGATCAGGGGGGACAGGGAGCTACGAGCAGTACTTC.

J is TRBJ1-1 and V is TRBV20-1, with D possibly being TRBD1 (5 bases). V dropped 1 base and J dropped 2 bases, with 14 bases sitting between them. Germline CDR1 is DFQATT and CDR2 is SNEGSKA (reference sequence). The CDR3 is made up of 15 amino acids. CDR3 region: CSARGSAGLNTEAFF. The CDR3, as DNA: TGCAGTGCTAGAGGGTCAGCAGGGCTAAACACTGAAGCTTTCTTT.

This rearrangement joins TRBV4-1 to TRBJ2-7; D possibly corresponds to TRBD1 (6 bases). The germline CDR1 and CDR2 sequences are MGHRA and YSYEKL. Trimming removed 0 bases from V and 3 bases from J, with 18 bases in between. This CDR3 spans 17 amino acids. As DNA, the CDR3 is TGCGCCAGCAGCCAAGATCGGAGCAGGGGTATCAACTACGAGCAGTACTTC. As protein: CASSQDRSRGINYEQYF.

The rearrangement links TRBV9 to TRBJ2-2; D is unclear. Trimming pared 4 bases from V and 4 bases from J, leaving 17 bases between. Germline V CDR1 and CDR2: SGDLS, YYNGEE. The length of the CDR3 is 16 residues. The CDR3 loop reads CASSMTQVDLTGELFF. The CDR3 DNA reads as TGTGCCAGCAGCATGACTCAGGTGGACCTCACCGGGGAGCTGTTTTTT.

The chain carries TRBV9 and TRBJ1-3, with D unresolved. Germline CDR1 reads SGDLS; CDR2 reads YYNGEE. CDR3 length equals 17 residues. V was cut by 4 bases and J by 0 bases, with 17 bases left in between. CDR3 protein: CASSPTIAVTSGNTIYF. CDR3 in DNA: TGTGCCAGCAGCCCAACGATTGCGGTGACCTCTGGAAACACCATATATTTT.

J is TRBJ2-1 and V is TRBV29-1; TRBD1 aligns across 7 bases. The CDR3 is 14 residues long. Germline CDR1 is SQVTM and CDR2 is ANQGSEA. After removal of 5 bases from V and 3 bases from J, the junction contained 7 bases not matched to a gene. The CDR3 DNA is TGCAGCGTTCTACCTACAGGGGTCTACAATGAGCAGTTCTTC. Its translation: CSVLPTGVYNEQFF.

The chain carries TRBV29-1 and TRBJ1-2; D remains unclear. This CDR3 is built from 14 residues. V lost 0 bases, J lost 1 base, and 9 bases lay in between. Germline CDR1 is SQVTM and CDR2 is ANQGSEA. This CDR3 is CSVEDHEFNYGYTF. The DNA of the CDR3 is TGCAGCGTTGAAGATCACGAATTTAACTATGGCTACACCTTC.

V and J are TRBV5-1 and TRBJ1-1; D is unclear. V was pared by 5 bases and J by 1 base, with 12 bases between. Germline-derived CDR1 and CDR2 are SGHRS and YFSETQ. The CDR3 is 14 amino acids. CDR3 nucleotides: TGCGCCAGCAGTTTTAGGGATAGGAACACTGAAGCTTTCTTT. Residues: CASSFRDRNTEAFF. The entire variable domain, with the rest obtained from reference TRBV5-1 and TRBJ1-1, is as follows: KAGVTQTPRYLIKTRGQQVTLSCSPISGHRSVSWYQQTPGQGLQFLFEYFSETQRNKGNFPGRFSGRQFSNSRSEMNVSTLELGDSALYLCASSFRDRNTEAFFGQGTRLTVV.

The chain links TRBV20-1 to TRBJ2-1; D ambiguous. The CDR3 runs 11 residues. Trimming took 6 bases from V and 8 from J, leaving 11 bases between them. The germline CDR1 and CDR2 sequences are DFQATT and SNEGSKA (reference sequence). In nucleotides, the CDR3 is TGCAGTGCCTTAAGCGAGTATGAGCAGTTCTTC. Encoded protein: CSALSEYEQFF.

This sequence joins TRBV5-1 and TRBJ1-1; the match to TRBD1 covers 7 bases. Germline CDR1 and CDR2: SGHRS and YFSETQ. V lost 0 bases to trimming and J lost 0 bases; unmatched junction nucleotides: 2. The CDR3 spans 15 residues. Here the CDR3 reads CASSLGGQLNTEAFF. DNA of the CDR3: TGCGCCAGCAGCTTGGGGGGACAGCTGAACACTGAAGCTTTCTTT.